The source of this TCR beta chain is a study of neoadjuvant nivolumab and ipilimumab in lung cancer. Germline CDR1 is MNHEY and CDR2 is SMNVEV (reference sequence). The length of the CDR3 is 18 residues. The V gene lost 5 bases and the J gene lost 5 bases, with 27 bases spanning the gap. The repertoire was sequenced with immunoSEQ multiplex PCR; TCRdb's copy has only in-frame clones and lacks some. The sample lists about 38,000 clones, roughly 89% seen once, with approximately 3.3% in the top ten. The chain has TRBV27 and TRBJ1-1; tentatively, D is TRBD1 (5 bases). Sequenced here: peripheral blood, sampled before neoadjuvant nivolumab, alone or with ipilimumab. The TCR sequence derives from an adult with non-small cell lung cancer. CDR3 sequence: CASSPYGAPRGGSTEAFF. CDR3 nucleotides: TGTGCCAGCAGTCCCTATGGGGCCCCCCGCGGGGGAAGTACTGAAGCTTTCTTT.